This entry describes one TCR beta chain. This clonotype was recorded at least ten times. The antigen it binds to is not known. One base away there is no much larger clone; base qualities are not given. The germline V gene (reference sequence) yields DFQATT for CDR1 and SNEGSKA for CDR2. Trimming at the junction amounts to 6 bases on V and 7 bases on J, and the germline ends lie 9 bases apart. There are 10 amino acids in the CDR3, from cysteine to phenylalanine inclusive. Just CDR3 DNA is preserved here, 30 bases in frame from base 1. Libraries came from multiplex PCR. These reads were obtained on an Illumina HiSeq 4000. iRepertoire HTBI primers and Arm-PCR amplification of CDR3 regions were used to construct TCR beta libraries. Gel purification was performed on PCR products prior to sequencing. Per the original workflow: Across samples, about 63 TRBV and 13 to 15 TRBJ segments were identified and used for gene usage analysis of CDR3 amino acid clonotypes. COPE and FqMerger were used to merge the filtered high-quality paired reads into contigs. Contigs were aligned with BLAST to IMGT TRBV, TRBD and TRBJ reference genes, and CDR3 was defined per IMGT. Clonotypes above 0.1% frequency were classified as highly expanded clones. Shannon entropy served as the measure of repertoire diversity, while the Gini coefficient captured V-J evenness. A clonotype was considered public if more than one individual shared it. Clones were called with MiXCR by TCRdb after fastp trimmed the public reads at Q25, and only in-frame beta chains were retained. Merged by CDR3 protein, the rows form single entries marked with the most common genes and DNA. The V and J calls were not made by the authors but by TCRdb's processing. This sample holds about 430,000 distinct CDR3 sequences; about 21% were observed only once. In total, the top ten clones hold approximately 15% of the sample.

This entry belongs to a study of regulatory T cells in long-lasting Graves disease (dated by TCRdb to the early 2020s). Notes on the research overall: Persistent Graves' disease was defined as persistently positive TSH receptor autoantibodies together with antithyroid drug treatment for over 5 years. Persistent Graves' disease patients in the clinical cohort had taken antithyroid drugs for 8 to 12 years on average. The study took place in China and was registered as a clinical trial. A total of some 35 samples underwent TCR sequencing: about 13 from persistent and 20 from newly diagnosed Graves' disease patients. This study used TCR sequencing and RNA sequencing of peripheral blood to compare persistent Graves' disease patients against newly diagnosed Graves' disease patients.

In the paper's terms, the time point label means: persistent/refractory GD, antithyroid drugs over 5 years with positive TRAb. For both TCR sequencing and RNA sequencing, RNA was extracted from PBMCs in TRIzol. Graves' disease was diagnosed according to American Thyroid Association guidelines. Patients for the study were recruited at an endocrinology department in Xi'an, China. Each patient gave 8.5 to 9.5 milliliters of peripheral blood, collected in an EDTA anticoagulant tube. Ficoll Paque Plus density gradient separation was used to isolate PBMCs, and no additional T cell sorting was done. An Agilent 2100 Bioanalyzer and agarose gel were used to check RNA quality, while a NanoDrop 2000 measured RNA concentration. The full study reports these points: TRBV28, TRBJ1-2 and TRBJ2-5 were preferentially used in persistent disease, while TRBV20-1 and TRBJ2-1 were favored in newly diagnosed disease. Patients with persistent disease shared more public clonotypes (about 2,700) than newly diagnosed patients did (966). The small sample size was acknowledged by the authors as a limitation that may reduce accuracy. Lower TCR Shannon entropy and fewer highly expanded clones were observed in persistent Graves' disease patients than in newly diagnosed patients, which suggested clonal expansion. The study examined only peripheral blood because the primary lesion, thyroid tissue, could not be accessed. Sequencing and analysis were limited to the TCR beta chain.

Material: peripheral blood mononuclear cells (PBMCs), obtained when the disease was refractory, from a patient treated with antithyroid drugs. The rearrangement combines TRBV20-1 with TRBJ2-5; the D gene identity is not certain. The origin of this receptor is a female donor with Graves disease. The CDR3 protein: CSAPPVTQYF. The DNA reads TGCAGTGCACCTCCCGTGACCCAGTACTTC.